These 25 T cell receptor beta chains originate from one sample sequenced in a study of sequential checkpoint blockade in melanoma. Method: immunoSEQ multiplex PCR; TCRdb's copy keeps in-frame clones and lacks some. The sample lists about 5,100 clones, approximately 75% occurring once. This sample's treatment: randomized to nivolumab then ipilimumab (arm A) or the reverse (arm B). The sample consisted of CD8+ T cells sorted from blood (inferred from file names), taken from a patient given nivolumab and ipilimumab in sequence. Receptors originate from a human patient with melanoma. Some clones in this sample may be carry-over from other donors' samples.

The V call is TRBV4-2, the J call TRBJ2-2; 10 bases are a match to TRBD2. The CDR3 extends over 17 amino acids. Trimming cost V 3 bases and J 1 base; bases outside gene matches: 5. Germline-derived CDR1 and CDR2 are LGHNA and YNFKEQ. The DNA for the CDR3 is TGTGCCAGCAGCCACCCGACTAGCGGGCTGAACACCGGGGAGCTGTTTTTT. Translated, it gives CASSHPTSGLNTGELFF.

This clone was found once. The chain couples TRBV4-3 to TRBJ1-6; a weak D match, TRBD1 (5 bases). In germline, CDR1 is LGHNA, CDR2 YSLEER. The V and J ends lost 0 bases and 5 bases respectively, with 20 bases between them. The CDR3 loop spans 19 amino acids. The CDR3 spells CASSQDRNSWGSHNSPLHF. CDR3 DNA sequence: TGCGCCAGCAGCCAAGATCGTAACAGCTGGGGCAGCCATAATTCACCCCTCCACTTT.

The gene calls are TRBV7-6 and TRBJ2-7, with TRBD1 matching 7 bases. J gave up 5 bases and V 5 bases, and 6 bases lay outside the gene matches. Germline V gene data show CDR1 as SGHVS and CDR2 as FNYEAQ. This CDR3 has 13 amino acids. The CDR3 DNA sequence: TGTGCCAGCAGCCCCCTTGACAGGGACGAGCAGTACTTC. This translates into CASSPLDRDEQYF.

This chain links TRBV5-1 with TRBJ1-4; perhaps TRBD1 as D (6 bases). Per the germline V gene, CDR1 is SGHRS and CDR2 is YFSETQ. Trimming removed 4 bases from V and 5 bases from J, with 21 bases in between. The CDR3 contains 17 residues. The CDR3 DNA follows: TGCGCCAGCAGCGGGGATCCAGGGGAGAATCCCAATGAAAAACTGTTTTTT. This codes for CASSGDPGENPNEKLFF. The full variable domain, completed using reference TRBV5-1 and TRBJ1-4, is KAGVTQTPRYLIKTRGQQVTLSCSPISGHRSVSWYQQTPGQGLQFLFEYFSETQRNKGNFPGRFSGRQFSNSRSEMNVSTLELGDSALYLCASSGDPGENPNEKLFFGSGTQLSVL.

In this sample, this clone is medium-sized. One end of the junction is discordant with germline, which a read error may explain. This chain links TRBV6-1 with TRBJ2-3; 7 bases fit TRBD1. Per germline, CDR1 MNHNS and CDR2 SASEGT. CDR3 size: 16 residues. The CDR3 DNA reads TGTGCCAGCAGTGAAGCGCTTCGGAGGTTGGGACAGATTACTACTTTT. This sequence encodes CASSEALRRLGQITTF.

The chain recombines TRBV4-3 with TRBJ1-2; D is uncertain. With 0 bases removed from V and 1 base from J, the gap between germline ends came to 12 bases. This CDR3 spans 16 amino acids. In germline, CDR1 is LGHNA, CDR2 YSLEER. The DNA for the CDR3 is TGCGCCAGCAGCCAAGATTTGCGCTCCAATAACTATGGCTACACCTTC. This gives the protein CASSQDLRSNNYGYTF.

This clone is deemed medium-sized. J is TRBJ2-7 and V is TRBV27; 7 bases line up with TRBD1. J lost 0 bases, V lost 2 bases, and 4 bases had no gene match. The CDR3 runs 15 residues. Per the germline V gene, CDR1 is MNHEY and CDR2 is SMNVEV (reference sequence). The CDR3 DNA reads as TGTGCCAGCAGTTTAGACAGGGTCCTCTCCTACGAGCAGTACTTC. Translating gives CASSLDRVLSYEQYF.

The chain employs TRBV28 and TRBJ2-7, with 7 nucleotides matching TRBD1. The V segment lost 6 bases and the J segment 6 bases; nucleotides outside the gene matches: 5. Germline V lookup: CDR1 MDHEN, CDR2 SYDVKM. There are 12 residues in the CDR3. The CDR3 here is CASSLQGTEQYF. The CDR3 region has the DNA TGTGCCAGCAGCCTACAGGGGACCGAGCAGTACTTC.

The gene calls are TRBV2 and TRBJ2-7; 11 nucleotides line up with TRBD2. The CDR3 is 15 amino acids. Germline CDR1 SNHLY, CDR2 FYNNEI. The V segment lost 2 bases and the J segment 6 bases; nucleotides outside the gene matches: 6. The DNA for the CDR3 is TGTGCCAGCAGTGAACTAGCGGGGGGCCGCCTCGAGCAGTACTTC. Translated, it gives CASSELAGGRLEQYF.

V is TRBV6-1 and J is TRBJ2-7; TRBD1 is a possible D gene (6 bases). CDR3 length: 12 amino acids. Per germline, CDR1 MNHNS and CDR2 SASEGT. Trimming pared 3 bases from V and 7 bases from J, leaving 10 bases between. The CDR3, as DNA: TGTGCCAGCAGTGAGACAGGTCGTGAGCAGTACTTC. The encoded protein is CASSETGREQYF.

The chain recombines TRBV9 with TRBJ1-1; D is unclear. The V gene's germline CDR1 is SGDLS and CDR2 YYNGEE. V shed 4 bases and J shed 6 bases, with 19 bases lying between them. The CDR3 has 15 residues. CDR3 sequence (DNA): TGTGCCAGCAGCCCCGACGCGGGCAGGTGGTCTGAAGCTTTCTTT. Protein product: CASSPDAGRWSEAFF.

This clone was counted a single time. V is TRBV28 and J is TRBJ1-5, with 7 bases fitting TRBD1. CDR1 MDHEN and CDR2 SYDVKM come from the germline V gene. CDR3 length equals 14 residues. Trimming took 4 bases from V and 2 from J; bases not matched to a gene: 2. This CDR3 is CASSSGTGNQPQHF. CDR3 sequence (DNA): TGTGCCAGCAGTTCCGGGACAGGCAATCAGCCCCAGCATTTT.

The CDR3 DNA follows: TGTGCCAGCAGCGCGACAGAGTACTACGAGCAGTACTTC. Amino acid sequence: CASSATEYYEQYF. The chain has TRBV11-2 and TRBJ2-7, with D possibly being TRBD1 (5 bases). The CDR3 spans 13 residues. V was pared by 5 bases and J by 3 bases, with 11 bases between. From germline, CDR1 is SGHAT and CDR2 FQNNGV.

V and J are TRBV5-6 and TRBJ2-5, with 8 bases identical to TRBD1. CDR1 and CDR2 from the germline V gene are SGHDT and YYEEEE. The CDR3 contains 19 residues. V trimming: 2 bases; J trimming: 5 bases; junction bases outside the gene matches: 20. The CDR3 sequence is CASSLRMTWDRRTLETQYF. CDR3 coding DNA: TGTGCCAGCAGCTTAAGAATGACCTGGGACAGGCGTACGCTGGAGACCCAGTACTTC.

This clone occurred once. The CDR3: CASSQHLKGLAGGDLNNEQFF. The CDR3 DNA is TGCGCCAGCAGCCAACATTTAAAGGGGCTAGCGGGGGGGGATTTGAACAATGAGCAGTTCTTC. The chain uses TRBV4-3 and TRBJ2-1; 12 nucleotides line up with TRBD2. There are 21 residues in the CDR3. The V gene end was trimmed by 2 bases and the J gene end by 5 bases; junction bases not matched to a gene: 19. From germline, CDR1 is LGHNA and CDR2 YSLEER.

The CDR3 DNA reads as TGTGCCAGCAGCTTACCTGATACTCCCCTTAACTATGGCTACACCTTC. This gives the protein CASSLPDTPLNYGYTF. This chain uses TRBV7-4 with TRBJ1-2; the D is unclear. There are 16 residues in the CDR3. Trimming removed 2 bases at V and 1 base at J, with 14 bases between. CDR1 and CDR2 from the germline V gene are SGHVT and SQSDAQ.

This chain connects TRBV7-9 to TRBJ2-5; a possible D gene is TRBD2 (5 bases). Germline V gene lookup returns CDR1 SEHNR and CDR2 FQNEAQ (reference sequence). This CDR3 spans 15 amino acids. The ends were cut back, 1 base at V and 1 base at J, with 10 bases in the middle. Here the CDR3 reads CASSLVRETQETQYF. The CDR3, as DNA: TGTGCCAGCAGCTTAGTAAGGGAGACCCAAGAGACCCAGTACTTC. The variable domain in full, with the rest retrieved from reference TRBV7-9 and TRBJ2-5, is DTGVSQNPRHKITKRGQNVTFRCDPISEHNRLYWYRQTLGQGPEFLTYFQNEAQLEKSRLLSDRFSAERPKGSFSTLEIQRTEQGDSAMYLCASSLVRETQETQYFGPGTRLLVL.

The chain employs TRBV23-1 and TRBJ2-2; 10 nucleotides line up with TRBD2. TRBV23-1 is filed as an ORF, its function uncertain. The trim removed 1 base at V and 4 bases at J, leaving 9 bases unmatched. The CDR3 covers 18 residues. The CDR3 here is CASSQFHPLAGGTGELFF. In DNA form, the CDR3 reads TGCGCCAGCAGTCAATTCCACCCGTTAGCGGGGGGCACCGGGGAGCTGTTTTTT.

The V gene is TRBV27, the J gene TRBJ2-7; the D gene is possibly TRBD2 (6 bases). The V gene's germline CDR1 is MNHEY and CDR2 SMNVEV (reference sequence). The V and J ends lost 4 bases and 4 bases respectively, with 11 bases between them. This CDR3 comprises 13 residues. The CDR3 sequence is CASSYGGKYEQYF. As DNA, the CDR3 is TGTGCCAGCAGTTATGGGGGGAAGTACGAGCAGTACTTC.

This sequence joins TRBV6-6 and TRBJ2-2; the match to TRBD2 covers 8 bases. This CDR3 contains 14 residues. After removal of 4 bases from V and 6 bases from J, the junction contained 4 bases not matched to a gene. Germline V gene data show CDR1 as MNHNY and CDR2 as SVGAGI (reference sequence). CDR3 residues: CASSWDGGAGELFF. CDR3 DNA sequence: TGTGCCAGCAGTTGGGACGGGGGGGCCGGGGAGCTGTTTTTT.

This sequence joins TRBV9 and TRBJ1-2; D is unclear. Trimming left V 1 base short and J 4 bases short, with 23 bases between. Germline CDR1 and CDR2: SGDLS and YYNGEE. CDR3 length: 18 residues. The CDR3 coding sequence is TGTGCCAGCAGCGTAAAAAGCCAGGTGCAACTTAACCTCTATGGCTACACCTTC. This gives the protein CASSVKSQVQLNLYGYTF.

By share, this clone counts as medium-sized (0.01 to 0.1%). The V and J genes are TRBV19 and TRBJ2-6, with 8 bases lining up with TRBD1. This CDR3 is built from 16 residues. Trimming cost V 6 bases and J 2 bases; bases outside gene matches: 6. The germline V gene encodes CDR1 LNHDA and CDR2 SQIVND (reference sequence). CDR3: CASRWAGGAGANVLTF. The CDR3 nucleotides are TGTGCCAGTAGATGGGCAGGGGGCGCTGGGGCCAACGTCCTGACTTTC.

The chain employs TRBV29-1 and TRBJ1-1; 7 positions match TRBD1. The CDR3 length is 15 residues. Germline CDR1 reads SQVTM; CDR2 reads ANQGSEA. J gave up 0 bases and V 6 bases, and 10 bases lay outside the gene matches. CDR3 nucleotide sequence: TGCAGCGTCCCCGACCCAGGGGGGATGAACACTGAAGCTTTCTTT. Its protein is CSVPDPGGMNTEAFF. The whole variable domain, remainder taken from reference TRBV29-1 and TRBJ1-1, is SAVISQKPSRDICQRGTSLTIQCQVDSQVTMMFWYRQQPGQSLTLIATANQGSEATYESGFVIDKFPISRPNLTFSTLTVSNMSPEDSSIYLCSVPDPGGMNTEAFFGQGTRLTVV.

This clone has a single count. The chain links TRBV6-6 to TRBJ1-1, with D perhaps TRBD1 (5 bases). Per the germline V gene, CDR1 is MNHNY and CDR2 is SVGAGI (reference sequence). CDR3 length equals 13 residues. Trimming took 11 bases from V and 1 from J, leaving 14 bases between them. The CDR3 loop is CACRTGRNTEAFF. The CDR3 DNA is TGTGCCTGCCGAACAGGTAGGAACACTGAAGCTTTCTTT.

This clone was detected only a few times. The chain uses TRBV7-9 and TRBJ1-2; D is undetermined. The CDR3 totals 14 residues. V lost 4 bases to trimming and J lost 7 bases, with 16 bases between them. Per germline, CDR1 SEHNR and CDR2 FQNEAQ (reference sequence). The CDR3: CASSWLGEEFGYTF. The CDR3 region has the DNA TGTGCCAGCAGCTGGCTGGGTGAGGAGTTTGGCTACACCTTC.